Presented here are 23 T cell receptor beta chains from one specimen sequenced in a study of identical twins. TCRdb re-called the 5' RACE reads with MiXCR, one entry per CDR3 protein. The data show approximately 220,000 distinct CDR3 sequences, about a tenth seen once. The source material was memory (CD45RO+) T cells sorted from blood. The source is a woman aged 18-30 years in good health.

The chain combines TRBV12-3 or TRBV12-4 with TRBJ1-2; 8 nucleotides align to TRBD1. There are 14 residues in the CDR3. With 6 bases clipped from V and 2 bases from J, the junction kept 5 bases outside the gene matches. CDR3 nucleotides: TGTGCCAGCAGCCGGACAGGGAACAACTATGGCTACACCTTC. Encoded protein: CASSRTGNNYGYTF.

This clonotype showed up just a few times. V is TRBV4-3 and J is TRBJ1-2; TRBD1 is a possible D gene (5 bases). V was clipped by 1 base and J by 1 base, with 10 bases between them. The germline CDR1 and CDR2 sequences are LGHNA and YSLEER. The CDR3 length is 15 residues. The CDR3: CASSQGTTFNYGYTF. The CDR3 DNA is TGCGCCAGCAGCCAAGGGACAACTTTTAACTATGGCTACACCTTC.

The rearrangement joins TRBV21-1 to TRBJ1-2; TRBD1 reflects the table's D call only, with no check against the DNA. TRBV21-1 is classified as a pseudogene. The CDR3 contains 16 residues. The CDR3 DNA reads as TGTGCCAGCAGCAAAGACCTACCAGCAGGGGGAAATGGCTACACCTTC. It translates to CASSKDLPAGGNGYTF.

This clonotype has just a few counts. The chain employs TRBV10-1 and TRBJ2-7; 7 nucleotides line up with TRBD1. V shed 6 bases, J shed 1 base, and the junction held 9 bases outside the gene matches. The CDR3 totals 15 residues. CDR1 is WNHNN and CDR2 is SYGVQD in the germline V gene (reference sequence). CDR3 amino acids: CASSEGTEFSYEQYF. The CDR3 DNA is TGCGCCAGCAGCGAAGGGACAGAATTTTCCTACGAGCAGTACTTC.

This clonotype was counted a few times. This chain links TRBV6-6 with TRBJ1-1, with D unresolved. The V gene's germline CDR1 is MNHNY and CDR2 SVGAGI (reference sequence). The CDR3 is made up of 11 amino acids. V lost 6 bases to trimming and J lost 10 bases, with 12 bases between them. The CDR3 DNA reads as TGTGCCAGCAGGGAGAACAAGGTAGCTTTCTTT. This sequence encodes CASRENKVAFF.

The V gene is TRBV20-1, the J gene TRBJ1-2; D is unclear. The germline V gene has CDR1 DFQATT and CDR2 SNEGSKA (reference sequence). With 0 bases removed from V and 4 bases from J, the gap between germline ends came to 9 bases. This CDR3 comprises 13 residues. The CDR3 region has the DNA TGCAGTGCTAGAGATCGGACGGTCTATGGCTACACCTTC. It yields the protein CSARDRTVYGYTF.

The table lists this clonotype with a few counts. This chain uses TRBV12-3 or TRBV12-4 with TRBJ1-2; TRBD1 might be the D (5 bases). This CDR3 has 16 residues. The ends were cut back, 2 bases at V and 6 bases at J, with 19 bases in the middle. The CDR3: CASSLSGQWTPNGYTF. The CDR3 DNA reads as TGTGCCAGCAGTTTATCTGGACAATGGACCCCTAATGGCTACACCTTC.

J is TRBJ1-2 and V is TRBV30, with D possibly matching TRBD1 (6 bases). Germline V gives CDR1 GTSNPN, CDR2 SVGIG (reference sequence). The CDR3 sequence is 14 residues long. With 4 bases removed from V and 6 bases from J, the gap between germline ends came to 18 bases. The chain's CDR3 is CAWIEGQGSNGYTF. As DNA, the CDR3 is TGTGCCTGGATCGAGGGCCAGGGGTCCAATGGCTACACCTTC.

This clonotype occurred a few times. V is TRBV3-1 and J is TRBJ1-2, with 7 bases that match TRBD1. V gave up 5 bases and J gave up 0 bases; unmatched junction bases: 6. The CDR3 runs to 15 residues. In germline, CDR1 is LGHDT, CDR2 YNNKEL (reference sequence). This chain's CDR3 is CASSFRDRSNYGYTF. The DNA of the CDR3 is TGTGCCAGCAGCTTTCGGGACAGATCTAACTATGGCTACACCTTC.

The rearrangement links TRBV10-2 to TRBJ2-1; TRBD2 aligns across 10 bases. The CDR3 is made up of 16 amino acids. CDR1 and CDR2 (germline): WSHSY, SAAADI. Germline trimming cut 2 bases from V and 7 bases from J; bases unmatched to any gene: 8. The CDR3: CASSEPHKLAGNEQFF. CDR3 in DNA: TGCGCCAGCAGTGAGCCCCATAAACTAGCGGGGAATGAGCAGTTCTTC.

This clonotype occurred a few times. J is TRBJ2-3 and V is TRBV12-3 or TRBV12-4, with 7 bases identical to TRBD2. Trimming cost V 1 base and J 2 bases; bases outside gene matches: 6. This CDR3 comprises 16 residues. This CDR3 is CASSLGAGVATDTQYF. The CDR3 bases are TGTGCCAGCAGTTTAGGGGCGGGGGTGGCCACAGATACGCAGTATTTT.

The chain uses TRBV18 and TRBJ2-3; no clear D gene. Germline CDR1 is KGHSH and CDR2 is LQKENI. The CDR3 has 13 residues. Trimming cost V 6 bases and J 5 bases, with 12 bases left between them. The CDR3 DNA sequence: TGTGCCAGCTCGACACAGTGGGGAGATACGCAGTATTTT. It codes for CASSTQWGDTQYF.

V usage is TRBV6-6 and J usage is TRBJ2-3; D remains ambiguous. Trimming pared 5 bases from V and 8 bases from J, leaving 11 bases between. CDR1 and CDR2 from the germline V gene are MNHNY and SVGAGI (reference sequence). CDR3 length: 12 residues. CDR3 bases: TGTGCCAGCAGTCCCCCTGGGCCTACGCAGTATTTT. This sequence encodes CASSPPGPTQYF.

This chain joins TRBV7-3 and TRBJ2-1, with D possibly matching TRBD2 (7 bases). V gave up 8 bases and J gave up 5 bases, with 13 bases separating them. CDR3 size: 13 residues. CDR1 and CDR2 from the germline V gene are SGHTA and FQGTGA. CDR3 DNA: TGTGCCAGCTCTCGGGGGGCCGACAATGAGCAGTTCTTC. Amino acid sequence: CASSRGADNEQFF.

This clonotype appeared a few times. The CDR3 loop reads CSAPTSGRALTDTQYF. CDR3 nucleotides: TGCAGTGCTCCGACTAGCGGGAGGGCCTTGACAGATACGCAGTATTTT. The V gene is TRBV20-1, the J gene TRBJ2-3; TRBD2 aligns across 14 bases. This CDR3 has 16 residues. With V trimmed by 5 bases and J by 3 bases, 7 bases remained unmatched. CDR1 is DFQATT and CDR2 is SNEGSKA in the germline V gene (reference sequence).

This clonotype occurred a few times. V is TRBV7-2 and J is TRBJ2-5; D is unresolved. The CDR3 contains 14 residues. The germline V gene encodes CDR1 SGHTA and CDR2 FQGNSA. The V gene lost 1 base and the J gene lost 7 bases, with 13 bases spanning the gap. Here the CDR3 reads CASSLEAGPRTQYF. The CDR3, as DNA: TGTGCCAGCAGCTTAGAGGCCGGCCCGAGGACCCAGTACTTC.

This clonotype occurred a few times. This rearrangement joins TRBV28 to TRBJ2-7; D might be TRBD2 (5 bases). Germline values: CDR1 MDHEN, CDR2 SYDVKM. This CDR3 region has 11 residues. With 7 bases removed from V and 3 bases from J, the gap between germline ends came to 7 bases. This chain's CDR3 is CASNEGYEQYF. Written as DNA, the CDR3 is TGTGCCAGCAACGAGGGCTACGAGCAGTACTTC.

This clonotype occurred a few times. The genes are TRBV20-1 and TRBJ1-1, with D possibly TRBD1 on 6 matching bases. Germline CDR1 reads DFQATT; CDR2 reads SNEGSKA (reference sequence). The germline V and J ends were trimmed by 0 bases and 3 bases, with 11 bases remaining between them. This CDR3 contains 14 residues. The CDR3, as DNA: TGCAGTGCTAGAGATAACAGGGAGTACACTGAAGCTTTCTTT. Protein sequence: CSARDNREYTEAFF.

V and J are TRBV7-2 and TRBJ2-5, with a tentative D call TRBD2 (7 bases). There are 16 residues in the CDR3. V lost 0 bases and J 2 bases, leaving 13 bases between the germline ends. The germline gives CDR1 SGHTA, CDR2 FQGNSA. CDR3 region: CASSLAGGAGQETQYF. For the CDR3, the DNA is TGTGCCAGCAGCTTAGCGGGGGGGGCGGGACAAGAGACCCAGTACTTC.

This clonotype was observed a handful of times. This chain links TRBV10-3 with TRBJ1-5, with a weak D call TRBD1 (6 bases). Germline CDR1 ENHRY, CDR2 SYGVKD. V was shortened by 6 bases and J by 5 bases, with 11 bases between the two germline ends. The CDR3 totals 13 residues. Here the CDR3 DNA reads TGTGCCATCAGCCCACAGGGAGATCAGCCCCAGCATTTT. Its translation: CAISPQGDQPQHF.

The chain recombines TRBV3-1 with TRBJ1-2, with 9 positions matching TRBD1. Germline-derived CDR1 and CDR2 are LGHDT and YNNKEL (reference sequence). Trimming cost V 4 bases and J 8 bases; bases outside gene matches: 5. The CDR3 covers 13 residues. The CDR3 loop reads CASSLPGQGGYTF. CDR3 sequence (DNA): TGTGCCAGCAGCCTACCGGGACAGGGAGGCTACACCTTC.

This clonotype was seen at least ten times. The chain employs TRBV5-1 and TRBJ2-1; D perhaps matches TRBD2 (5 bases). Germline CDR1 is SGHRS and CDR2 is YFSETQ. The length of the CDR3 is 14 residues. V was shortened by 7 bases and J by 0 bases, with 11 bases between the two germline ends. The CDR3 is CASLLDTSYNEQFF. As DNA, the CDR3 is TGCGCCAGCCTACTAGATACCTCCTACAATGAGCAGTTCTTC.

V and J are TRBV18 and TRBJ2-5, with a tentative D call TRBD2 (5 bases). The V end was cut by 6 bases, the J end by 5 bases, with 10 bases between. This CDR3 spans 12 amino acids. Germline V CDR1 and CDR2: KGHSH, LQKENI. Here the CDR3 reads CASSGERETQYF. CDR3 coding DNA: TGTGCCAGCTCCGGGGAACGGGAGACCCAGTACTTC. The complete variable domain, with remaining parts taken from reference TRBV18 and TRBJ2-5, reads NAGVMQNPRHLVRRRGQEARLRCSPMKGHSHVYWYRQLPEEGLKFMVYLQKENIIDESGMPKERFSAEFPKEGPSILRIQQVVRGDSAAYFCASSGERETQYFGPGTRLLVL.